The next 13 T cell receptor beta chains were all read from a single sample in a study of graft-versus-host responses after intestinal transplantation. Produced via immunoSEQ multiplex PCR; TCRdb's table is partial and in-frame only. The sample includes roughly 23,000 clones, around 43% of them seen just once. Plated together were some 200,000 CFSE-labeled responder cells and some 200,000 irradiated, violet-dye-labeled stimulator cells. This specimen consisted of alloreactive CD8+ T cells from a mixed lymphocyte reaction culture, obtained before transplantation. Subset reported: CFSE-low proliferating T cells sorted from roughly six-day pre-transplant mixed lymphocyte reaction (GvH or HvG direction). The receptors come from a human patient who was an organ donor for intestinal transplantation.

This sequence joins TRBV5-4 and TRBJ2-7, with D unclear. The length of the CDR3 is 13 residues. CDR1 is SGHNT, CDR2 YYREEE, per germline (reference sequence). V lost 2 bases, J lost 2 bases, and 8 bases lay in between. The CDR3 DNA reads TGTGCCAGCAGCTTCGGGTCAACCTACGAGCAGTACTTC. Translation gives CASSFGSTYEQYF. The whole variable domain, filled in from reference TRBV5-4 and TRBJ2-7, reads ETGVTQSPTHLIKTRGQQVTLRCSSQSGHNTVSWYQQALGQGPQFIFQYYREEENGRGNFPPRFSGLQFPNYSSELNVNALELDDSALYLCASSFGSTYEQYFGPGTRLTVT.

The chain recombines TRBV28 with TRBJ1-1; no reliable D call. CDR1 and CDR2 from the germline V gene are MDHEN and SYDVKM. The V gene lost 3 bases and the J gene lost 5 bases, with 4 bases spanning the gap. CDR3 length equals 11 residues. CDR3 sequence reads: CASSFGTEAFF. The DNA of the CDR3 is TGTGCCAGCAGTTTCGGGACTGAAGCTTTCTTT.

The gene calls are TRBV2 and TRBJ1-2; TRBD1 might be the D (5 bases). The V gene's germline CDR1 is SNHLY and CDR2 FYNNEI. The CDR3 contains 17 residues. Trimming left V 0 bases short and J 4 bases short, with 18 bases between. The CDR3 sequence is CASSEALWGVVSYGYTF. DNA of the CDR3: TGTGCCAGCAGTGAAGCGCTTTGGGGGGTTGTTAGCTATGGCTACACCTTC. Based on the CDR3 plus reference TRBV2 and TRBJ1-2, the full variable domain is EPEVTQTPSHQVTQMGQEVILRCVPISNHLYFYWYRQILGQKVEFLVSFYNNEISEKSEIFDDQFSVERPDGSNFTLKIRSTKLEDSAMYFCASSEALWGVVSYGYTFGSGTRLTVV.

The V gene is TRBV7-9, the J gene TRBJ2-5; 9 bases line up with TRBD1. The DNA end is a closer match to TRBJ2-7, so the J assignment may be wrong. CDR1 SEHNR and CDR2 FQNEAQ come from the germline V gene (reference sequence). CDR3 length: 14 amino acids. The CDR3 protein is CASSEWDRVYEQYF. CDR3 nucleotides: TGTGCCAGCAGCGAGTGGGACAGGGTCTACGAGCAGTACTTC.

The count of this clone is one. The rearrangement links TRBV7-9 to TRBJ2-7, with 7 bases aligning to TRBD1. V was pared by 6 bases and J by 2 bases, with 16 bases of the junction left unmatched. The germline gives CDR1 SEHNR, CDR2 FQNEAQ (reference sequence). The CDR3 has 17 amino acids. The CDR3 DNA reads TGTGCCAGCAGTCATCATTCGACGGGACAGCTAACCTACGAGCAGTACTTC. Residues: CASSHHSTGQLTYEQYF.

The V call is TRBV15, the J call TRBJ2-7, with D perhaps TRBD1 (5 bases). With 0 bases removed from V and 4 bases from J, the gap between germline ends came to 16 bases. This CDR3 has 16 residues. Germline CDR1 is LNHNV and CDR2 is YYDKDF (reference sequence). CDR3 loop: CATSRDWGGFGYEQYF. CDR3 nucleotides: TGTGCCACCAGCAGAGATTGGGGCGGCTTTGGGTACGAGCAGTACTTC.

The chain recombines TRBV6-5 with TRBJ2-2, with unresolved D. The CDR3 loop spans 13 amino acids. Germline V gene lookup returns CDR1 MNHEY and CDR2 SVGAGI. Trimming left V 4 bases short and J 2 bases short, with 5 bases between. The CDR3 here is CASSSINTGELFF. CDR3 DNA sequence: TGTGCCAGCAGTTCCATTAACACCGGGGAGCTGTTTTTT.

This clone has just a few counts. CDR3 coding DNA: TGTGCCAGCAGCGAAACCTCGGGACTCAACCAAGAGACCCAGTACTTC. Its protein is CASSETSGLNQETQYF. The gene calls are TRBV2 and TRBJ2-5, with D perhaps matching TRBD2 (6 bases). V lost 6 bases and J 0 bases, leaving 17 bases between the germline ends. Germline CDR1 reads SNHLY; CDR2 reads FYNNEI. CDR3 length: 16 amino acids.

This clone was recorded only once. This chain links TRBV9 with TRBJ2-7; D unresolved. Germline CDR1 SGDLS, CDR2 YYNGEE. V dropped 0 bases and J dropped 1 base, with 5 bases sitting between them. The CDR3 loop spans 13 amino acids. The CDR3 spells CASSVAGSYEQYF. In DNA form, the CDR3 reads TGTGCCAGCAGCGTAGCAGGTTCCTACGAGCAGTACTTC.

This clone showed up just a few times. Written as DNA, the CDR3 is TGTGCCAGCAGTTACTCTGGCCACGAGCAGTACTTC. It encodes CASSYSGHEQYF. This chain uses TRBV6-5 with TRBJ2-7; D remains unclear. Trimming pared 0 bases from V and 5 bases from J, leaving 5 bases between. The V gene's germline CDR1 is MNHEY and CDR2 SVGAGI. The CDR3 has 12 residues.

Points on this clone: The same CDR3 is also encoded by other DNA sequences in this sample. CDR3 sequence: CASSVTFFEQYF. The CDR3 DNA sequence: TGTGCCAGCAGTGTGACTTTCTTCGAGCAGTACTTC. The chain employs TRBV28 and TRBJ2-5; no clear D gene. The J call is doubtful: the DNA matches TRBJ2-7 better. Per germline, CDR1 MDHEN and CDR2 SYDVKM. The CDR3 covers 12 residues.

V gene TRBV6-5 combines with J gene TRBJ2-1; D gene unclear. This CDR3 has 10 amino acids. The V and J ends lost 6 bases and 15 bases respectively, with 12 bases between them. Germline CDR1 and CDR2: MNHEY and SVGAGI. CDR3 DNA sequence: TGTGCCAGCAGGGTGGATACTTGGTTCTTC. Its translation: CASRVDTWFF.

Regarding this clone: This may come from a read error, since a much larger clone is one base off. The V gene is TRBV27, the J gene TRBJ1-1; D may be TRBD1 (5 bases). Germline V lookup: CDR1 MNHEY, CDR2 SMNVEV (reference sequence). This CDR3 comprises 13 residues. The V and J ends lost 3 bases and 1 base respectively, with 6 bases between them. The CDR3 DNA follows: TGTGCCAGCAGTTTTGGGGGGAACACTGAAGCTTTCTTT. Its protein is CASSFGGNTEAFF.